This TCR beta chain appears in the sequencing data of a study of blood T cell repertoires in COVID-19. Those who participated ranged in age from roughly 18 to 89 years and resided in roughly 26 US areas. Cohort 3 recovery required two negative PCRs, clearance, or symptom resolution. Germline V gene sequence: CDR1 MDHEN, CDR2 SYDVKM. This CDR3 is 13 amino acids long. V was trimmed by 6 bases and J by 3 bases, leaving 12 bases between them. In the original workflow: Reference gene primer amplification in the assay estimated nucleated cell counts. The repertoire was sequenced with immunoSEQ multiplex PCR; TCRdb's copy has only in-frame clones and lacks some. The V and J calls and clone size come from that table; D and trimming were worked out from the DNA. The table shows fewer than 400,000 clones, with just under 90% occurring only once.

The receptor's source is a woman in her thirties who had recovered from COVID-19. What was sequenced was PBMCs or T cells enriched from blood (not recorded which). The chain joins TRBV28 to TRBJ2-7; D gene uncertain. In DNA form, the CDR3 reads TGTGCCAGCAGCAACTCCGATTACTACGAGCAGTACTTC. Encoded protein: CASSNSDYYEQYF. The full variable domain, its missing parts supplied by reference TRBV28 and TRBJ2-7, is DVKVTQSSRYLVKRTGEKVFLECVQDMDHENMFWYRQDPGLGLRLIYFSYDVKMKEKGDIPEGYSVSREKKERFSLILESASTNQTSMYLCASSNSDYYEQYFGPGTRLTVT.